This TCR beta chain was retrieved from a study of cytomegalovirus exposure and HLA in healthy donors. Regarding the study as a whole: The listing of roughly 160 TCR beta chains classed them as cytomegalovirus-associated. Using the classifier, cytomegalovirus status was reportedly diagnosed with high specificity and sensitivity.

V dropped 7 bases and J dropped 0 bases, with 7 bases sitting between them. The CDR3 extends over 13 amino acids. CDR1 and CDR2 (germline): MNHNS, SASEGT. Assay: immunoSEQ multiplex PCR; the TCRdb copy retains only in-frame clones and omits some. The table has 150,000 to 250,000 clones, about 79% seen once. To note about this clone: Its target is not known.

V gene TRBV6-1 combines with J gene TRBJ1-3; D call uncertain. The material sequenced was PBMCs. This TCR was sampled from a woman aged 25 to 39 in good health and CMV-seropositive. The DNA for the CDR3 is TGTGCCAGCATGGAGAGCTCTGGAAACACCATATATTTT. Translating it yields CASMESSGNTIYF.